A single sample gave rise to the 2 T cell receptor beta chains below, sequenced in a study of CD8 T cells in Susac syndrome. The RNA input was 0.5 to 1 ug, and it was reverse transcribed with random hexamers. TCRdb ran MiXCR on the immunoSEQ multiplex PCR reads and lists one entry per CDR3 protein. The data contain 150,000 or so distinct CDR3 sequences, around 93% of them singletons. The sequenced material came from CD4+ T cells from PBMCs. The receptors were sampled from a human donor in good health.

The rearrangement joins TRBV7-2 to TRBJ2-2; 11 nucleotides align to TRBD2. The CDR3 length is 16 residues. Trimming removed 4 bases from V and 5 bases from J; junction bases left unmatched: 6. CDR1 SGHTA and CDR2 FQGNSA come from the germline V gene. As DNA, the CDR3 is TGTGCCAGCAGCTACCTAGCGGGGGGTTGGACCGGGGAGCTGTTTTTT. Translated, it gives CASSYLAGGWTGELFF.

The CDR3 is CASSPEGGTNIQYF. The CDR3 region has the DNA TGTGCCAGCAGCCCTGAGGGGGGCACGAACATTCAGTACTTC. The chain joins TRBV3-1 to TRBJ2-4, with D tentatively TRBD1 or TRBD2 (6 bases each). V was pared by 4 bases and J by 7 bases, with 14 bases between. Germline lookup yields CDR1 LGHDT and CDR2 YNNKEL (reference sequence). The CDR3 sequence is 14 residues long. The variable domain in full, with the rest retrieved from reference TRBV3-1 and TRBJ2-4, is DTAVSQTPKYLVTQMGNDKSIKCEQNLGHDTMYWYKQDSKKFLKIMFSYNNKELIINETVPNRFSPKSPDKAHLNLHINSLELGDSAVYFCASSPEGGTNIQYFGAGTRLSVL.